The clone carrying this TCR beta chain was observed a single time. These data originate in a study of blood T cell repertoires in COVID-19. Study information: The samples span acute and convalescent COVID-19 from the United States, Italy and Spain. Sample material is recorded as cDNA or gDNA derived from T cells, B-cell-depleted T cells, or PBMCs.

Authors' methods: By means of reference gene primer amplification, nucleated cell counts were estimated. This table comes from immunoSEQ multiplex PCR, and its TCRdb copy is limited to in-frame clones, with some not included. V and J calls and clone size are given by that table; D and trimming were obtained from the DNA. This sample has about 150,000 clones; around nine tenths occur once, and the top ten carry around 5%. Germline CDR1 ENHRY, CDR2 SYGVKD. The V gene end was trimmed by 2 bases and the J gene end by 9 bases; junction bases not matched to a gene: 14. There are 16 residues in the CDR3. The chain combines TRBV10-3 with TRBJ1-2; 8 positions agree with TRBD1. The TCR originated in a human donor in a cohort sampled during active COVID-19. The sample consisted of peripheral blood. As DNA, the CDR3 is TGTGCCATCAGTGAGCCTCCGGGACAGGCTACCGCGCGCTACACCTTC. This codes for CAISEPPGQATARYTF.